This T cell receptor beta chain derives from a study of blood T cell repertoires in COVID-19. The overall study: Whether acute or convalescent, the COVID-19 samples came from the United States, Italy and Spain. PBMCs, B-cell-depleted T cells, or T cells were the source of the cDNA or gDNA that made up the material.

In the study's own analysis: Estimation of nucleated cell counts was performed using reference gene primer amplification. Measured with immunoSEQ multiplex PCR; TCRdb has only the in-frame clones, and not every one. From that table come the V and J calls and clone size; the DNA was used to work out D and trimming. Of fewer than 120,000 clones in the sample, nearly 90% were seen once. V lost 6 bases, J lost 3 bases, and 7 bases lay in between. This CDR3 is built from 12 residues. Germline CDR1 reads MDHEN; CDR2 reads SYDVKM. The V gene is TRBV28, the J gene TRBJ2-3; no definite D call. Specimen: peripheral blood. The clonotype originates from a human donor in a cohort sampled during active COVID-19. The CDR3 sequence is CASRTTTDTQYF. CDR3 sequence (DNA): TGTGCCAGCAGAACTACTACAGATACGCAGTATTTT.